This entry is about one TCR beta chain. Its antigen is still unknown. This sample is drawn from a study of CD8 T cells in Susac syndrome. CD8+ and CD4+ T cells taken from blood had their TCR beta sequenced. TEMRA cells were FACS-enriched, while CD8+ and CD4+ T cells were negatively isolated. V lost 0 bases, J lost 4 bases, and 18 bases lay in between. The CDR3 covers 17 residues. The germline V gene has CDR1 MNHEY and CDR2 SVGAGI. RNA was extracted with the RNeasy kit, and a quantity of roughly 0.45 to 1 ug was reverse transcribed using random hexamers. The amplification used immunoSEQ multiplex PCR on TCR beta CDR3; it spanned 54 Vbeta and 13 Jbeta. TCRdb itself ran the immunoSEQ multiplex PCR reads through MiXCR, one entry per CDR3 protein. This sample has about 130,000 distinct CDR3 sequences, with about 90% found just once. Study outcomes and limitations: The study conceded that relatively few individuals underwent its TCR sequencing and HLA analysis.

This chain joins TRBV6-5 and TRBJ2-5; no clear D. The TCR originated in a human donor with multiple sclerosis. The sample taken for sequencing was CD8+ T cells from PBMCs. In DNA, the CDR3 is TGTGCCAGCAGTTACTCTCTCGGCAGGTCGATGGGAGAGACCCAGTACTTC. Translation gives CASSYSLGRSMGETQYF.